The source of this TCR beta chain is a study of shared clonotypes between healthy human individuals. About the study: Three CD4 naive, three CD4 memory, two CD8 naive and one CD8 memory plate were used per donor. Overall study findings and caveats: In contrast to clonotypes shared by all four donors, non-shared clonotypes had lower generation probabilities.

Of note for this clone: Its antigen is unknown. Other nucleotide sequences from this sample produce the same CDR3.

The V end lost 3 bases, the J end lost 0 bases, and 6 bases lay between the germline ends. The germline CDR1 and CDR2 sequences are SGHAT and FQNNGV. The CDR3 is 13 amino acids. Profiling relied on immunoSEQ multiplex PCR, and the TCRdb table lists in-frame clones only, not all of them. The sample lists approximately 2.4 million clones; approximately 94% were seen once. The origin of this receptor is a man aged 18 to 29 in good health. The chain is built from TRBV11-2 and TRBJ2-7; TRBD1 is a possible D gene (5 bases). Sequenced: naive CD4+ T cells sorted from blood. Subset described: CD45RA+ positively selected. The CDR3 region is CASSLDISYEQYF. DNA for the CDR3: TGTGCCAGCAGCTTGGACATCTCCTACGAGCAGTACTTC. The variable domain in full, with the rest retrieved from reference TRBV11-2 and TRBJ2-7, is EAGVAQSPRYKIIEKRQSVAFWCNPISGHATLYWYQQILGQGPKLLIQFQNNGVVDDSQLPKDRFSAERLKGVDSTLKIQPAKLEDSAVYLCASSLDISYEQYFGPGTRLTVT.